These T cell receptor beta chains were read from a single sample in a study of OX40 agonist ivuxolimab in advanced cancers. Libraries were prepared by immunoSEQ multiplex PCR; TCRdb keeps only in-frame clonotypes and omits some of them. The sample shows tens of thousands of clones, 80% to 95% of them seen only once. Sequences were derived from CD4+ or CD8+ T cells sorted from blood, sampled in a trial of the OX40 agonist ivuxolimab. The receptors were sampled from an adult with an advanced solid tumor such as melanoma, head and neck, liver or kidney cancer. Both conserved end residues are part of each CDR3. Where a row states a size, it is once, few, many or the class of an expanded clone; other rows omit it.

- | TRBV19 | CASRPTMLSPLHF
- | TRBV5-1 | CASSSGRYEQYF
- | TRBV5-4 | CASSQDGGRDNEQFF
- | TRBV10-3 | CAISEQGRTNYGYTF
- | TRBV6-1 | CASSGTDNQPQHF
- | TRBV28 | CASGTPGNTEAFF
- | TRBV5-1 | CASSLGGDETQYF
- | TRBV7-9 | CASSEGQGNSPLHF
once | TRBV28 | CASSPGTGGVRNTIYF
- | TRBV15 | CATGGVPWGHNEQFF
- | TRBV29-1 | CSVADGYTF
- | TRBV27 | CASSRITTGGSGANVLTF
few | TRBV19 | CASRTTYATNEKLFF
- | TRBV28 | CASSSPGQRTDTQYF
- | TRBV29-1 | CSARTGTDTQYF
- | TRBV19 | CASRVTGYSNQPQHF
- | TRBV9 | CAAEGDTPTQYF
- | TRBV5-1 | CASSLLGDLGLKYQETQYF
- | TRBV7-2 | CASSRTQETQYF
- | TRBV9 | CASSVAAGAGGNIQYF
- | TRBV29-1 | CSVEVPQVTGGGANVLTF